The TCR beta chain described here comes from a study of technical replicates of blood from a few donors. There are 16 residues in the CDR3. The germline CDR1 and CDR2 sequences are KGHSH and LQKENI. The V gene lost 3 bases and the J gene lost 4 bases, with 15 bases spanning the gap. Sequencing was performed with immunoSEQ multiplex PCR; in TCRdb, only in-frame clones are kept and a portion is missing. The table lists more than 90,000 clones, 85% to 95% of them singletons, with around 0.35% in the top ten. This clonotype originated in a human donor in good health. The genes are TRBV18 and TRBJ1-4; weak D call: TRBD1 (5 bases). Sequenced sample: T cells isolated from PBMCs. This CDR3 reads CASSPTGSGGNEKLFF. CDR3 bases: TGTGCCAGCTCACCTACCGGATCCGGGGGTAATGAAAAACTGTTTTTT.